Each of the 28 T cell receptor beta chains below was sequenced from the same sample in a study of OX40 agonist ivuxolimab in advanced cancers. The repertoire was sequenced with immunoSEQ multiplex PCR; TCRdb's copy has only in-frame clones and lacks some. Among about 33,000 clones listed, about 81% were seen once. Sample: CD4+ or CD8+ T cells sorted from blood, taken in a trial of the OX40 agonist ivuxolimab. Every receptor here comes from an adult with an advanced solid tumor such as melanoma, head and neck, liver or kidney cancer.

This sequence joins TRBV9 and TRBJ2-3; D may be TRBD2 (6 bases). CDR1 SGDLS and CDR2 YYNGEE come from the germline V gene. V lost 0 bases and J 4 bases, leaving 18 bases between the germline ends. The CDR3 length is 17 residues. CDR3 coding DNA: TGTGCCAGCAGCGTAGCTTATTTGGGGGGAGCCGCAGATACGCAGTATTTT. Translating it yields CASSVAYLGGAADTQYF.

This clone has a handful of counts. The chain joins TRBV27 to TRBJ2-7; TRBD1 is a possible D gene (5 bases). In germline, CDR1 is MNHEY, CDR2 SMNVEV (reference sequence). This CDR3 is 15 amino acids long. V was cut by 2 bases and J by 7 bases, with 18 bases left in between. DNA of the CDR3: TGTGCCAGCAGTTTAGGGGCAGGACCACTACAAGAGCAGTACTTC. This translates into CASSLGAGPLQEQYF.

This clone occurred a few times. The rearrangement links TRBV29-1 to TRBJ2-2; the D call may be TRBD1 or TRBD2 (6 bases each). CDR3 length: 13 residues. The germline CDR1 and CDR2 sequences are SQVTM and ANQGSEA. V lost 3 bases, J lost 4 bases, and 9 bases lay in between. Here the CDR3 DNA reads TGCAGCGTTGAGAGGGGGGTCACCGGGGAGCTGTTTTTT. Its translation: CSVERGVTGELFF.

The chain joins TRBV5-1 to TRBJ2-7; possibly TRBD1 for D (6 bases). Germline CDR1 and CDR2: SGHRS and YFSETQ. Trimming pared 0 bases from V and 2 bases from J, leaving 15 bases between. The CDR3 covers 16 residues. The CDR3 sequence: CASSLGTADVAYEQYF. The CDR3 DNA is TGCGCCAGCAGCTTGGGGACAGCCGACGTGGCCTACGAGCAGTACTTC.

V gene TRBV7-9 combines with J gene TRBJ2-3; 8 bases are a match to TRBD2. Looked up from germline, CDR1 is SEHNR and CDR2 is FQNEAQ (reference sequence). Trimming took 5 bases from V and 4 from J; bases not matched to a gene: 2. The CDR3 runs 13 residues. The DNA of the CDR3 is TGTGCCAGCAGCATGACTAGCGCAGATACGCAGTATTTT. Translating it yields CASSMTSADTQYF.

This clone showed up just a few times. The chain recombines TRBV7-9 with TRBJ1-5; D is uncertain. The V gene's germline CDR1 is SEHNR and CDR2 FQNEAQ (reference sequence). The CDR3 extends over 12 amino acids. Trimming removed 7 bases from V and 5 bases from J, with 9 bases in between. CDR3 nucleotides: TGTGCCAGCACCCACCTTGATCAGCCCCAGCATTTT. Amino acid sequence: CASTHLDQPQHF.

The DNA of the CDR3 is TGTGCCAGCGGAGACAGGGGGCGACAAGAGACCCAGTACTTC. The encoded protein is CASGDRGRQETQYF. The chain carries TRBV7-6 and TRBJ2-5; TRBD1 matches 10 bases. V lost 8 bases, J lost 2 bases, and 5 bases stayed unmatched. The CDR3 has 14 amino acids. Germline CDR1 SGHVS, CDR2 FNYEAQ.

The gene calls are TRBV30 and TRBJ1-2, with D possibly matching TRBD1 (6 bases). Trimming shortened V by 0 bases and J by 2 bases, and 10 bases separated the two germline ends. CDR3 length: 14 amino acids. The V gene's germline CDR1 is GTSNPN and CDR2 SVGIG (reference sequence). The CDR3 sequence is CAWSVQGVNYGYTF. CDR3 DNA sequence: TGTGCCTGGAGTGTACAGGGAGTGAACTATGGCTACACCTTC.

This chain connects TRBV7-2 to TRBJ2-1, with D tentatively TRBD1 (6 bases). V was pared by 4 bases and J by 11 bases, with 12 bases between. The germline V gene encodes CDR1 SGHTA and CDR2 FQGNSA. The CDR3 is 12 residues long. The CDR3 loop is CASSSNRVKQFF. In nucleotides, the CDR3 is TGTGCCAGCAGCTCCAACAGGGTGAAGCAGTTCTTC.

The chain combines TRBV7-8 with TRBJ1-1; possible D gene TRBD1, 5 bases. The V gene's germline CDR1 is SGHVS and CDR2 FQNEAQ. This CDR3 has 14 amino acids. V lost 5 bases to trimming and J lost 4 bases, with 14 bases between them. The CDR3 bases are TGTGCCAGCAGCGAGGGACGGAGCAGCACTGAAGCTTTCTTT. This codes for CASSEGRSSTEAFF.

This clone has only a few counts. The gene calls are TRBV19 and TRBJ1-5; perhaps TRBD1 as D (6 bases). Germline V gene sequence: CDR1 LNHDA, CDR2 SQIVND (reference sequence). The CDR3 consists of 16 residues. V lost 5 bases and J 0 bases, leaving 14 bases between the germline ends. Here the CDR3 reads CASSLGTPLSNQPQHF. The CDR3 DNA reads TGTGCCAGTAGTTTGGGGACACCACTTAGCAATCAGCCCCAGCATTTT.

This chain links TRBV6-7 with TRBJ1-3; D not certain. TRBV6-7 is classed as an ORF, of uncertain function. The CDR3 contains 14 residues. V lost 7 bases and J lost 0, with 10 bases in between. CDR3 coding DNA: TGTGCCAGCAAGGGCCCGAGCTCTGGAAACACCATATATTTT. It specifies CASKGPSSGNTIYF.

This rearrangement joins TRBV10-3 to TRBJ2-3; possibly TRBD1 for D (6 bases). The CDR3 covers 11 residues. Germline CDR1 and CDR2: ENHRY and SYGVKD. The V end was cut by 10 bases, the J end by 3 bases, with 8 bases between. CDR3 in amino acids: CATGQTDTQYF. The CDR3 DNA follows: TGTGCCACCGGACAGACAGATACGCAGTATTTT.

This chain connects TRBV5-6 to TRBJ2-3; D is unresolved. This CDR3 is 12 amino acids long. V was shortened by 3 bases and J by 5 bases, with 7 bases between the two germline ends. Germline assignment: CDR1 SGHDT and CDR2 YYEEEE. As DNA, the CDR3 is TGTGCCAGCAGCTGGTCGATAGATACGCAGTATTTT. It is translated as CASSWSIDTQYF.

This chain links TRBV28 with TRBJ2-7, with 12 bases that match TRBD2. V gave up 4 bases and J gave up 4 bases; unmatched junction bases: 2. The CDR3 is 14 residues long. CDR1 MDHEN and CDR2 SYDVKM come from the germline V gene. As DNA, the CDR3 is TGTGCCAGCAGTTGGGGACTAGCGGGTTACGAGCAGTACTTC. It specifies CASSWGLAGYEQYF.

The V gene is TRBV16, the J gene TRBJ1-2, with 11 nucleotides matching TRBD1. V was clipped by 2 bases and J by 4 bases; unmatched bases: 6. In germline, CDR1 is KGHSY, CDR2 FQNENV. CDR3 length equals 16 residues. The CDR3 region has the DNA TGTGCCAGCAGCCAAGGAGGACAGGGGGCCCTCTATGGCTACACCTTC. This sequence encodes CASSQGGQGALYGYTF.

The V call is TRBV4-3, the J call TRBJ2-1; TRBD1 or TRBD2 may be the D gene (6 bases each). CDR1 and CDR2 from the germline V gene are LGHNA and YSLEER. Trimming stripped 5 bases from V and 8 bases from J, with 16 bases between. This CDR3 has 14 amino acids. This chain's CDR3 is CASSVTTGGDEQFF. DNA of the CDR3: TGCGCCAGCAGCGTAACAACCGGGGGCGATGAGCAGTTCTTC.

J is TRBJ2-7 and V is TRBV5-6, with 10 bases lining up with TRBD2. Trimming at V came to 4 bases and at J to 5 bases, leaving 6 bases not matched to a gene. The CDR3 is 14 residues long. Germline CDR1 SGHDT, CDR2 YYEEEE. CDR3 coding DNA: TGTGCCAGCAGCCGAACTAGCGGGATCCACGAGCAGTACTTC. Translation: CASSRTSGIHEQYF.

This chain's CDR3 is CASSEYPTDTQYF. In DNA, the CDR3 is TGTGCCAGCAGTGAATACCCCACAGATACGCAGTATTTT. The V gene is TRBV6-5, the J gene TRBJ2-3; D unclear. V was cut by 5 bases and J by 2 bases, with 8 bases left in between. Germline assignment: CDR1 MNHEY and CDR2 SVGAGI. This CDR3 region has 13 residues.

V is TRBV28 and J is TRBJ1-4, with D tentatively TRBD1 (6 bases). Germline-derived CDR1 and CDR2 are MDHEN and SYDVKM. Trimming removed 6 bases at V and 3 bases at J, with 11 bases between. The CDR3 has 14 residues. For the CDR3, the DNA is TGTGCCAGCAGCCTAGGGGGGTCTAATGAAAAACTGTTTTTT. Its translation is CASSLGGSNEKLFF.

This rearrangement joins TRBV2 to TRBJ2-3; the D gene is possibly TRBD2 (6 bases). With 6 bases removed from V and 2 bases from J, the gap between germline ends came to 15 bases. The CDR3 length is 15 residues. Per the germline V gene, CDR1 is SNHLY and CDR2 is FYNNEI. This chain's CDR3 is CASRSGTSSTDTQYF. In nucleotides, the CDR3 is TGTGCCAGCAGATCCGGGACTTCTTCCACAGATACGCAGTATTTT.

The chain links TRBV5-1 to TRBJ2-5; TRBD2 might be the D (5 bases). V was clipped by 1 base and J by 5 bases, with 18 bases between them. The CDR3 extends over 16 amino acids. Germline V gives CDR1 SGHRS, CDR2 YFSETQ. CDR3 residues: CASSLQSRAGGETQYF. CDR3 DNA: TGCGCCAGCAGCTTGCAATCGAGGGCTGGCGGGGAGACCCAGTACTTC.

CDR3 coding DNA: TGTGCCAGCAGCCCGGACAGGGGGCTTTCGGGGCAAGAGACCCAGTACTTC. Translating it yields CASSPDRGLSGQETQYF. V usage is TRBV5-5 and J usage is TRBJ2-5; 11 nucleotides line up with TRBD1. The ends lost 4 bases at V and 2 bases at J; junction bases unmatched: 10. This CDR3 has 17 amino acids. Germline V gene lookup returns CDR1 SGHKS and CDR2 YYEKEE (reference sequence).

The chain is built from TRBV7-2 and TRBJ2-1; unclear D gene. The CDR3 has 11 amino acids. Germline CDR1 SGHTA, CDR2 FQGNSA. V shed 5 bases and J shed 5 bases, with 4 bases lying between them. The CDR3 nucleotides read TGTGCCAGCAGCCGGAACAATGAGCAGTTCTTC. It translates to CASSRNNEQFF.

The chain couples TRBV7-9 to TRBJ1-3; D is possibly TRBD1 (5 bases). Germline-derived CDR1 and CDR2 are SEHNR and FQNEAQ (reference sequence). Trimming took off 8 bases at V and 0 bases at J, with 14 bases between the two ends. The CDR3 consists of 15 residues. The CDR3 spells CASGVRGTSGNTIYF. The DNA of the CDR3 is TGTGCCAGCGGGGTTCGGGGGACCTCTGGAAACACCATATATTTT.

The V gene is TRBV4-2, the J gene TRBJ1-3; D uncertain. The CDR3 is made up of 15 amino acids. The V gene lost 4 bases and the J gene lost 0 bases, with 10 bases spanning the gap. Germline loops: CDR1 LGHNA, CDR2 YNFKEQ. The CDR3 coding sequence is TGTGCCAGCAGCCCCCGGTCGGACTCTGGAAACACCATATATTTT. It yields the protein CASSPRSDSGNTIYF.

This clone has only one observation. This chain links TRBV10-3 with TRBJ1-6, with TRBD1 identical over 10 bases. In germline, CDR1 is ENHRY, CDR2 SYGVKD. This CDR3 is 14 amino acids long. V lost 8 bases, J lost 10 bases, and 8 bases stayed unmatched. The CDR3 nucleotides are TGTGCCATCCGACCCGGGACAGGGGTATCACCCCTCCACTTT. This codes for CAIRPGTGVSPLHF.

This sequence joins TRBV7-3 and TRBJ1-6; D might be TRBD1 (6 bases). This CDR3 has 15 residues. Germline loops: CDR1 SGHTA, CDR2 FQGTGA. The V and J ends lost 6 bases and 4 bases respectively, with 13 bases between them. The CDR3 protein is CASSQGWGYNSPLHF. DNA for the CDR3: TGTGCCAGCAGTCAGGGGTGGGGATATAATTCACCCCTCCACTTT.